The next 30 T cell receptor beta chains were all read from a single sample in a study of breast tumors, draining lymph nodes, adjacent tissues. TCRdb fed the multiplex PCR reads into MiXCR, producing one record per CDR3 protein. In the table there are 150,000 to 200,000 distinct CDR3 sequences, around a third of which are singletons. Samples came from axillary lymph nodes draining the breast cancer. Sequencing used axillary lymph node tissue. These receptors all come from a female donor with breast cancer. Some clones in this sample may be carry-over from other donors' samples.

This clonotype has ten or more counts. V usage is TRBV7-9 and J usage is TRBJ2-5; D gene uncertain. Germline assignment: CDR1 SEHNR and CDR2 FQNEAQ (reference sequence). The germline V and J ends were trimmed by 6 bases and 5 bases, with 10 bases remaining between them. CDR3 length: 12 residues. CDR3 DNA: TGTGCCAGCAGAGAGGACGAGGAGACCCAGTACTTC. Protein product: CASREDEETQYF.

This clonotype was picked up many times. This chain joins TRBV5-1 and TRBJ1-2; D is perhaps TRBD1 (5 bases). V lost 4 bases, J lost 8 bases, and 18 bases lay in between. Germline assignment: CDR1 SGHRS and CDR2 YFSETQ. This CDR3 has 14 residues. The chain's CDR3 is CASSRGDPRGGYTF. CDR3 nucleotides: TGCGCCAGCAGCCGGGGGGACCCCCGGGGCGGCTACACCTTC.

At least ten counts were recorded for this clonotype. The rearrangement uses TRBV7-9 and TRBJ1-6, with D hard to call. Per germline, CDR1 SEHNR and CDR2 FQNEAQ (reference sequence). The CDR3 spans 16 residues. Trimming shortened V by 3 bases and J by 2 bases, and 11 bases separated the two germline ends. Here the CDR3 reads CASSLRGETYNSPLHF. DNA for the CDR3: TGTGCCAGCAGCTTGCGAGGAGAAACCTATAATTCACCCCTCCACTTT.

The sample holds a few counts of this clonotype. This may be a read error, as it is one base from a much larger clone. The rearrangement links TRBV7-9 to TRBJ1-2; TRBD1 matches 12 bases. The CDR3 has 15 residues. Germline V lookup: CDR1 SEHNR, CDR2 FQNEAQ (reference sequence). The CDR3 region has the DNA TGTGCCAGCGGCCGAAGGGGACAGGGGGCGCTTGGCTACCCCTTC. Translating it yields CASGRRGQGALGYPF.

Many counts were recorded for this clonotype. The rearrangement joins TRBV6-5 to TRBJ1-5; 9 nucleotides align to TRBD1. In germline, CDR1 is MNHEY, CDR2 SVGAGI. The CDR3 has 15 residues. Germline trimming cut 6 bases from V and 6 bases from J; bases unmatched to any gene: 9. CDR3 nucleotide sequence: TGTGCCAGCAGCATGGGACAGGGTCGGCGTCAGCCCCAGCATTTT. It encodes CASSMGQGRRQPQHF.

This chain joins TRBV20-1 and TRBJ1-4, with a tentative D call TRBD1 (5 bases). Germline V gene sequence: CDR1 DFQATT, CDR2 SNEGSKA (reference sequence). V was pared by 7 bases and J by 6 bases, with 15 bases between. This CDR3 spans 13 amino acids. The CDR3 sequence: CSVKGRADEKLFF. In nucleotides, the CDR3 is TGCAGTGTTAAGGGGAGGGCGGATGAAAAACTGTTTTTT.

This clonotype occurred a few times. Being one base from a much bigger clone, this may be a read error. As DNA, the CDR3 is TGCAGTGCCTGGCGGGGGCGGGATTCCTCCGAGCAGTACTTC. Protein: CSAWRGRDSSEQYF. V usage is TRBV20-1 and J usage is TRBJ2-7, with D perhaps matching TRBD2 (7 bases). From germline, CDR1 is DFQATT and CDR2 SNEGSKA (reference sequence). The CDR3 covers 14 residues.

This clonotype has a count of ten or more. The chain combines TRBV5-8 with TRBJ2-3; 9 bases match TRBD2. V was clipped by 7 bases and J by 8 bases; unmatched bases: 17. Germline values: CDR1 SGHTS, CDR2 YDEGEE. This CDR3 has 16 amino acids. The chain's CDR3 is CASALAASGTSGTQYF. The CDR3 DNA reads TGTGCCAGCGCGCTGGCGGCTAGCGGGACCTCGGGTACGCAGTATTTT.

This clonotype was picked up a small number of times. The chain has TRBV30 and TRBJ1-2; the D gene is possibly TRBD1 (5 bases). The CDR3 is 13 amino acids. CDR1 and CDR2 from the germline V gene are GTSNPN and SVGIG (reference sequence). V shed 3 bases and J shed 1 base, with 9 bases lying between them. This CDR3 is CAWRGRGNYGYTF. CDR3 coding DNA: TGTGCCTGGAGAGGGAGGGGTAACTATGGCTACACCTTC.

Many counts were recorded for this clonotype. The V call is TRBV18, the J call TRBJ2-5, with D possibly matching TRBD2 (5 bases). Germline V gives CDR1 KGHSH, CDR2 LQKENI. CDR3 length: 14 residues. Trimming stripped 3 bases from V and 7 bases from J, with 15 bases between. CDR3 sequence reads: CASSPLGAAGTQYF. CDR3 in DNA: TGTGCCAGCTCACCCCTCGGCGCCGCGGGGACCCAGTACTTC.

This clonotype occurred once. The gene calls are TRBV19 and TRBJ1-3; D gene uncertain. CDR3 length: 16 residues. Germline-derived CDR1 and CDR2 are LNHDA and SQIVND (reference sequence). The V end was cut by 6 bases, the J end by 0 bases, with 15 bases between. The CDR3 is CASSQMAVSSGNTIYF. Written as DNA, the CDR3 is TGTGCCAGTAGCCAAATGGCGGTTAGCTCTGGAAACACCATATATTTT.

In this sample, this clonotype turned up many times. This chain connects TRBV12-3 or TRBV12-4 to TRBJ1-2; D is undetermined. Trimming removed 7 bases from V and 3 bases from J, with 12 bases in between. CDR3 length: 13 residues. DNA for the CDR3: TGTGCCAGCACCCCCGCCCCTTACTATGGCTACACCTTC. Its translation is CASTPAPYYGYTF.

At least ten counts were recorded for this clonotype. V gene TRBV19 combines with J gene TRBJ2-1; D assignment may be TRBD1 or TRBD2 (6 bases each). The CDR3 covers 17 residues. The V end was cut by 1 base, the J end by 6 bases, with 19 bases between. The V gene's germline CDR1 is LNHDA and CDR2 SQIVND (reference sequence). CDR3 residues: CASSIVDTGRNFNEQFF. CDR3 nucleotide sequence: TGTGCCAGTAGTATAGTCGATACAGGGAGGAACTTCAATGAGCAGTTCTTC.

This clonotype was seen at least ten times. This sequence joins TRBV7-8 and TRBJ2-2; possible D gene TRBD2, 6 bases. The V and J ends lost 1 base and 5 bases respectively, with 14 bases between them. CDR1 and CDR2 (germline): SGHVS, FQNEAQ. This CDR3 spans 16 amino acids. The CDR3 bases are TGTGCCAGCAGCTTAGATATGGGGGGTCAGACCGGGGAGCTGTTTTTT. It is translated as CASSLDMGGQTGELFF.

This clonotype showed up just once. Given the absence of the conserved phenylalanine or tryptophan at the CDR3 end, a read error is likely. The DNA is omitted, as the CDR3 cannot be located on it reliably, and the CDR3 follows TCRdb's listing. This chain connects TRBV12-3 or TRBV12-4 to TRBJ2-3; the DNA was not used to check the table's D call, TRBD2. With termini counted, the CDR3 has 8 amino acids. The CDR3 sequence is CASSLRAG.

This clonotype was detected once. This may be a read error, as it is one base from a much larger clone. The V gene is TRBV12-3 or TRBV12-4, the J gene TRBJ2-5, with D maybe TRBD1 (5 bases). The CDR3 covers 15 residues. CDR3 sequence: CANSFQGALGETQYF. DNA of the CDR3: TGTGCCAACAGTTTTCAGGGTGCTCTGGGAGAGACCCAGTACTTC.

This clonotype has at least ten counts. The chain couples TRBV12-5 to TRBJ2-3, with 9 bases aligning to TRBD1. The CDR3 spans 15 residues. Germline assignment: CDR1 LGHNT and CDR2 FRNRAP. V shed 4 bases and J 2 bases; nucleotides not matched to a gene: 4. The CDR3 protein is CASGSGTGLTDTQYF. The DNA of the CDR3 is TGTGCTAGTGGTTCCGGGACAGGGCTCACAGATACGCAGTATTTT.

This clonotype appeared many times. V is TRBV11-1 and J is TRBJ2-5, with D possibly being TRBD2 (7 bases). Germline assignment: CDR1 SGHAT and CDR2 FQDESV (reference sequence). The CDR3 is made up of 16 amino acids. Trimming cost V 5 bases and J 7 bases, with 23 bases left between them. This CDR3 is CASSLKGIAGARTQYF. The CDR3 DNA sequence: TGTGCCAGCAGCCTGAAGGGAATCGCGGGGGCGAGGACCCAGTACTTC.

The chain joins TRBV5-4 to TRBJ1-3, with TRBD1 as a possible D gene (5 bases). The CDR3 loop spans 13 amino acids. Germline V gene lookup returns CDR1 SGHNT and CDR2 YYREEE (reference sequence). Deletions cut 0 bases from V and 7 bases from J, with 8 bases between. CDR3 region: CASSLGTSNTIYF. For the CDR3, the DNA is TGTGCCAGCAGCTTGGGGACATCCAACACCATATATTTT.

This chain links TRBV12-3 or TRBV12-4 with TRBJ2-2; 13 bases line up with TRBD2. The CDR3 covers 22 residues. The J segment lost 4 bases and the V segment lost 6 bases, leaving 23 bases of the junction unmatched. CDR3 coding DNA: TGTGCCAGCAGCTTAAATTTATCACCGGGACTAGCGGGATTCGTCTTCACCGGGGAGCTGTTTTTT. Translated, it gives CASSLNLSPGLAGFVFTGELFF.

This chain connects TRBV29-1 to TRBJ1-2; maybe TRBD1 (5 bases). Germline loops: CDR1 SQVTM, CDR2 ANQGSEA. The V gene lost 6 bases and the J gene lost 1 base, with 15 bases spanning the gap. The CDR3 sequence is 14 residues long. The CDR3 reads CSVSSTGDNYGYTF. The CDR3 DNA is TGCAGCGTAAGTTCCACAGGTGATAACTATGGCTACACCTTC. Together with reference TRBV29-1 and TRBJ1-2, the CDR3 gives the full variable domain: SAVISQKPSRDICQRGTSLTIQCQVDSQVTMMFWYRQQPGQSLTLIATANQGSEATYESGFVIDKFPISRPNLTFSTLTVSNMSPEDSSIYLCSVSSTGDNYGYTFGSGTRLTVV.

This clonotype was observed at least ten times. This sequence joins TRBV6-6 and TRBJ2-1; D not resolved. This CDR3 comprises 13 residues. Trimming removed 0 bases from V and 8 bases from J, with 8 bases in between. Germline CDR1 reads MNHNY; CDR2 reads SVGAGI (reference sequence). The CDR3 loop reads CASSYSNWDEQFF. The CDR3 DNA sequence: TGTGCCAGCAGTTACTCGAATTGGGATGAGCAGTTCTTC.

The chain uses TRBV7-2 and TRBJ1-2; D is possibly TRBD1 (5 bases). The CDR3 runs 13 residues. Germline CDR1 reads SGHTA; CDR2 reads FQGNSA. V shed 3 bases and J shed 8 bases, with 13 bases lying between them. The CDR3 region has the DNA TGTGCCAGCAGCTTGGCCTCGGCAGGGGGCTACACCTTC. This gives the protein CASSLASAGGYTF.

Here the CDR3 DNA reads TGTGCCAGTACCGCGACACCTATGAACACTGAAGCTTTCTTT. Protein product: CASTATPMNTEAFF. The chain couples TRBV19 to TRBJ1-1; D gene ambiguous. Germline V gene data show CDR1 as LNHDA and CDR2 as SQIVND (reference sequence). This CDR3 is built from 14 residues. V was cut by 7 bases and J by 0 bases, with 12 bases left in between.

There are a few counts of this clonotype. Given a much more abundant clone one base away, this may be a read error. The chain links TRBV20-1 to TRBJ2-7, with a tentative D call TRBD2 (5 bases). Germline V lookup: CDR1 DFQATT, CDR2 SNEGSKA (reference sequence). CDR3 length equals 13 residues. CDR3 sequence reads: CSAETGSSYAQYF. For the CDR3, the DNA is TGCAGTGCCGAGACTGGGAGCTCCTACGCGCAGTACTTC.

The chain carries TRBV30 and TRBJ1-5; D is undetermined. Trimming took 1 base from V and 10 from J, leaving 8 bases between them. The germline gives CDR1 GTSNPN, CDR2 SVGIG (reference sequence). The CDR3 runs 11 residues. CDR3 loop: CAWSDDGPQHF. The DNA for the CDR3 is TGTGCCTGGAGTGACGACGGACCCCAGCATTTT.

This clonotype was seen many times. This sequence joins TRBV5-1 and TRBJ2-3; D is uncertain. V was shortened by 0 bases and J by 2 bases, with 7 bases between the two germline ends. Germline CDR1 and CDR2: SGHRS and YFSETQ. The CDR3 sequence is 14 residues long. Written as DNA, the CDR3 is TGCGCCAGCAGCTTGGCACCAAACACAGATACGCAGTATTTT. As protein: CASSLAPNTDTQYF.

This clonotype was seen many times. V is TRBV19 and J is TRBJ2-7; TRBD2 matches at 8 bases. Per germline, CDR1 LNHDA and CDR2 SQIVND (reference sequence). The V and J ends lost 5 bases and 4 bases, in that order; junction bases with no gene match: 7. This CDR3 has 14 residues. The CDR3 DNA is TGTGCCAGTAGTTTGACGGGGGGGAGTTACGAGCAGTACTTC. Protein: CASSLTGGSYEQYF.

In this sample, this clonotype turned up many times. V and J are TRBV19 and TRBJ1-5; no reliable D call. Trimming left V 1 base short and J 7 bases short, with 5 bases between. Looked up from germline, CDR1 is LNHDA and CDR2 is SQIVND (reference sequence). The CDR3 is made up of 12 amino acids. CDR3 amino acids: CASSIVRQPQHF. DNA for the CDR3: TGTGCCAGTAGTATAGTCAGGCAGCCCCAGCATTTT.

This clonotype has at least ten counts. The V and J genes are TRBV6-1 and TRBJ2-7; maybe TRBD2 (5 bases). V lost 2 bases and J lost 6, with 11 bases in between. The CDR3 runs to 13 residues. The germline CDR1 and CDR2 sequences are MNHNS and SASEGT. DNA for the CDR3: TGTGCCAGCAGTGAAAGTGCGCGGGTCGAGCAGTACTTC. This encodes CASSESARVEQYF.